The sequence of this TCR beta chain was determined in a study of early T cells in non-severe SARS-CoV-2 infection. Study context: Bulk RNA taken from unsorted whole blood was sequenced, leaving chains unpaired. Regarding the study as a whole: Reliance on VDJdb matching favored anti-spike CD8 responses; private and CD4 specificities were missed.

CDR3 size: 12 residues. V dropped 5 bases and J dropped 1 base, with 6 bases sitting between them. Individual cDNA molecules carried attached unique molecular identifiers. One entry per CDR3 protein results from TCRdb running MiXCR on the 5' RACE reads. In the table there are 50,000 to 60,000 distinct CDR3 sequences, approximately 9.7% of which are singletons. Concerning this clonotype itself: The target antigen is unknown.

This receptor was taken from an adult who was a healthcare worker with PCR-confirmed SARS-CoV-2 infection or an uninfected control (not recorded which). The sequencing sample was made of whole blood. V and J are TRBV12-3 or TRBV12-4 and TRBJ2-7; D is ambiguous. CDR3 protein: CASSQLSYEQYF. The CDR3 DNA follows: TGTGCCAGCAGTCAGCTTTCCTACGAGCAGTACTTC.